The entry below describes one TCR beta chain. The antigen is not known. The source of the sample is a study of a mutant IDH1 vaccine in newly diagnosed glioma. Across the whole study: Treated patients showed a male proportion of approximately 62%, a female proportion of approximately 40%, and a mean age of about 44 years. Before enrollment, patients got radiotherapy alone, temozolomide alone, or mostly the combination.

Time point noted: baseline, week 1 (first vaccination visit). Stated treatment: pre-vaccination baseline after standard-of-care therapy. Donor tumors were new WHO grade 3 or 4 IDH1-mutant, ATRX-lost astrocytomas. From germline, CDR1 is SGHNT and CDR2 YYREEE (reference sequence). V shed 2 bases and J 5 bases; nucleotides not matched to a gene: 15. The CDR3 totals 17 residues. The study's findings and limits: Of the patients, about 95% had vaccine-induced immune responses.

Repertoires were generated with immunoSEQ multiplex PCR, while TCRdb's copy carries only in-frame clones and drops some. The table records tens of thousands of clones, under 90% of them present only once. The sequencing here drew on PBMCs, taken from a glioma patient treated with radiotherapy, temozolomide or both. The clonotype originates from a woman aged 45-65 years with glioma. This chain joins TRBV5-4 and TRBJ2-7, with 8 bases aligning to TRBD1. CDR3 loop: CASSFIYSRAGGDEQYF. CDR3 sequence (DNA): TGTGCCAGCAGCTTTATTTACTCCCGGGCAGGGGGCGACGAGCAGTACTTC.